This record concerns one T cell receptor beta chain sequence. The antigen is unknown. With 1 base clipped from V and 5 bases from J, the junction kept 3 bases outside the gene matches. This CDR3 comprises 16 residues. CDR1 is LGHDT, CDR2 YNNKEL, per germline (reference sequence). Here immunoSEQ multiplex PCR was the method, and the copy in TCRdb shows in-frame clones only, minus some. This table has some 52,000 clones, roughly 86% appearing once. Analysis merged second doses at about 4 or about 12 weeks. The data stem from a study of T cell responses to AZD1222 COVID-19 vaccine. Findings and caveats of the study: Every sample of the repertoires postdated the peak T cell response. In the spike-specific TCR repertoire, nearly half reportedly target unmutated variant regions. Donors were chiefly white British, with a greater number of females, and clonal diversity was perhaps underestimated.

This TCR came from an adult who received the AZD1222 COVID-19 vaccine. Here the sequenced sample was peripheral blood, taken 28 days after the second AZD1222 dose. This chain joins TRBV3-1 (or the pseudogene TRBV3-2) and TRBJ2-2; 11 nucleotides match TRBD1. The CDR3 spells CASSQGGTGGTGELFF. The CDR3 DNA is TGTGCCAGCAGCCAAGGGGGGACAGGGGGAACCGGGGAGCTGTTTTTT.